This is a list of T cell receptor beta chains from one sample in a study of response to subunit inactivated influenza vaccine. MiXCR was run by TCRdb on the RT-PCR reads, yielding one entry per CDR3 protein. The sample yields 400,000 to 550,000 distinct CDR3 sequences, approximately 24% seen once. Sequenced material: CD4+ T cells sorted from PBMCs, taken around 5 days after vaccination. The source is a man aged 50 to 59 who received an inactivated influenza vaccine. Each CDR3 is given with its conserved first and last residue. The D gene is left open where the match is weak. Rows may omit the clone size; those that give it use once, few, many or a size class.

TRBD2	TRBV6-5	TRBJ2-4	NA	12	TGTGCCAGCAGTTTCGGGGGCGGGAGGGAGTACTTC	CASSFGGGREYF
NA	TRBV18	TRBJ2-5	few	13	TGTGCCAGCTCACCACCCAGTGAAGAGACCCAGTACTTC	CASSPPSEETQYF
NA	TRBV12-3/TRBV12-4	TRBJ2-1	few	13	TGTCCCAGCAGTTCGGACACATTCCATGAGCAGTTCTTC	CPSSSDTFHEQFF
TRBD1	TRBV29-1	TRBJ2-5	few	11	TGCAGCGGACAGGGTCCCGAGACCCAGTACTTC	CSGQGPETQYF
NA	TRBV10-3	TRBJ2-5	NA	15	TGTGCCATCAGTGGTGAGGGGCAAACAAGGGAGACCCAGTACTTC	CAISGEGQTRETQYF
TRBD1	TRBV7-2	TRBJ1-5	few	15	TGTGCCAGCAGCTCCCTCACAGGGGACAATCAGCCCCAGCATTTT	CASSSLTGDNQPQHF
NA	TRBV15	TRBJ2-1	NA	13	TGTGCCACCAGCAGAGTATTGAACAATGAGCAGTTCTTC	CATSRVLNNEQFF
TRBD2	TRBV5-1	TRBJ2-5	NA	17	TGCGCCAGCAGCACAGGGACTAGCGGGAGGCGGGAAGAGACCCAGTACTTC	CASSTGTSGRREETQYF
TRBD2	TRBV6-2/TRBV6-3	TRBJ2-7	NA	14	TGTGCCAGCGGAAAGACTAGCGGGATCTACGAGCAGTACTTC	CASGKTSGIYEQYF
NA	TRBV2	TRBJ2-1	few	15	TGTGCCAGCAGTGAAAGGCGGGGTTCCTACAATGAGCAGTTCTTC	CASSERRGSYNEQFF
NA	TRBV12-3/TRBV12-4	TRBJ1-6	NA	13	TGTGCCAGCAGCCCCTCGAGGATCTCACCCCTCCACTTT	CASSPSRISPLHF
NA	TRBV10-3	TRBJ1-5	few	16	TGTGCCATCAGTGAGTCAACGGGTAGCGTCGGTCAGCCCCAGCATTTT	CAISESTGSVGQPQHF
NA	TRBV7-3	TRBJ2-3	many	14	TGTGCCAGCAGCTTAACCCCGCGCACAGATACGCAGTATTTT	CASSLTPRTDTQYF
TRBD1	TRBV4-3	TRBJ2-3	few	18	TGCGCCAGCAGCCAGCCCCTTGGACAGGCAACTAGCACAGATACGCAGTATTTT	CASSQPLGQATSTDTQYF
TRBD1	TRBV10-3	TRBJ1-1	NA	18	TGTGCCCTCAGTTTCGGACAGGGGGGTAGGGAAGGGCACACTGAAGCTTTCTTT	CALSFGQGGREGHTEAFF
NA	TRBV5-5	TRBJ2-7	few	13	TGTGCCAGCAGCTTGGGAGGGAATTACGAGCAGTACTTC	CASSLGGNYEQYF
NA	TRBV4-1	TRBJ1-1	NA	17	TGCGCCAGCAGCCAGAAAAGGGACACACGAGAGACCACTGAAGCTTTCTTT	CASSQKRDTRETTEAFF
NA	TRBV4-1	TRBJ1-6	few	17	TGCGCCAGCAGCCAAGAGGCGGGTAGCTCCTATAATTCACCCCTCCACTTT	CASSQEAGSSYNSPLHF
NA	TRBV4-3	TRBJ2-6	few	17	TGCGCCAGCAGCCAAGATGGGCTCGACTCTGGGGCCAACGTCCTGACTTTC	CASSQDGLDSGANVLTF
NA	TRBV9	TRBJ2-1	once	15	TGTGCCAGCAGCGTAGGAGGGTCCCTGTACAATGAGCAGTTCTTC	CASSVGGSLYNEQFF
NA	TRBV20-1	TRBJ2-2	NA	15	TGCAGTGCTATTGCCGGGACCCCGAACACCGGGGAGCTGTTTTTT	CSAIAGTPNTGELFF
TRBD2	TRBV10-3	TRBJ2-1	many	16	TGTGCCATCAGTCTGGGCGGGGGGGCCGTTGGCAATGAGCAGTTCTTC	CAISLGGGAVGNEQFF
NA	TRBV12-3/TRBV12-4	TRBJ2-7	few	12	TGTGCCAGCAGTCAGGGGTCAGGTCCCCAGTACTTC	CASSQGSGPQYF
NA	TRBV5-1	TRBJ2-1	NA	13	TGCGCCAGCAGCTTCATGGGCTTCAATGAGCAGTTCTTC	CASSFMGFNEQFF
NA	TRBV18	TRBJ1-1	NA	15	TGTGCCAGCTCACCTGCGGGTTACATGAACACTGAAGCTTTCTTT	CASSPAGYMNTEAFF
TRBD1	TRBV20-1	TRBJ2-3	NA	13	TGCAGTGCCTACGGGACAGGGACAGATACGCAGTATTTT	CSAYGTGTDTQYF
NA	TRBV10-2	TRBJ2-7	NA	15	TGCGCCAGCAGTGGGGCGGGGAGGGGGTCGTACGAGCAGTACTTC	CASSGAGRGSYEQYF
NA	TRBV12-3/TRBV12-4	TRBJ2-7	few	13	TGTGCCAGCAGTTTACCAGGGATGCCCGAGCAGTACTTC	CASSLPGMPEQYF
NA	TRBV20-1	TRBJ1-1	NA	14	TGCAGTGCTAGAGATTGGGTGGAGAACACTGAAGCTTTCTTT	CSARDWVENTEAFF
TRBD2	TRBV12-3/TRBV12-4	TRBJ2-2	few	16	TGTGCCAGCAGTTTGGGTCTAGCGGGTATCACCGGGGAGCTGTTTTTT	CASSLGLAGITGELFF
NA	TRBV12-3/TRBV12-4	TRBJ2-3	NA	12	TGTGCCAGCAGACAAAACACAGATACGCAGTATTTT	CASRQNTDTQYF
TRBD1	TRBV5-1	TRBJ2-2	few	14	TGCGCCAGCAGTCGGGACAGGGGCCTCGGGGAGCTGTTTTTT	CASSRDRGLGELFF
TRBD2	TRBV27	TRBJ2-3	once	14	TGTGCCAGCGGAGGACTAGTTAGCACAGATACGCAGTATTTT	CASGGLVSTDTQYF
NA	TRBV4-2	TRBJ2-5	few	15	TGTGCCAGCAGCCAAGATCCCAGGGACGAGGAGACCCAGTACTTC	CASSQDPRDEETQYF
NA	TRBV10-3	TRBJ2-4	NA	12	TGTGCCATCAGCTTGGGTGGGAACATTCAGTACTTC	CAISLGGNIQYF
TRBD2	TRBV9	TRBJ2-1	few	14	TGTGCCAGCTCGGCGGGGGTGGGGTACAGTGAGCAGTTCTTC	CASSAGVGYSEQFF
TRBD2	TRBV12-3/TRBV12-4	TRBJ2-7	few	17	TGTGCCAGCAGTTTACTAGCGGGAGGGCCCGAATACTACGAGCAGTACTTC	CASSLLAGGPEYYEQYF
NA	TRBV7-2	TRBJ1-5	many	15	TGTGCCAGCAGCTTAATGGGGCTTGGCAATCAGCCCCAGCATTTT	CASSLMGLGNQPQHF
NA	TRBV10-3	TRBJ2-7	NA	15	TGTGCCATCAGTGAAGGGGGAACGTTTTCCTACGAGCAGTACTTC	CAISEGGTFSYEQYF
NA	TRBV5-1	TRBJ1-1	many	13	TGTGCCAGCAGCTTAGAAATGAACACTGAAGCTTTCTTT	CASSLEMNTEAFF
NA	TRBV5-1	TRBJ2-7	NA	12	TGCGCCAGCAGCTTGGGTGAAACCGAGCAGTACTTC	CASSLGETEQYF
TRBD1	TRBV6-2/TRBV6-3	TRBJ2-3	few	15	TGTGCCAGCAGGATTCCGGGACAGGGCCATGATACGCAGTATTTT	CASRIPGQGHDTQYF
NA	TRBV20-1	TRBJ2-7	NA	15	TGCAGAGCCTCTTCCCGCACCGGGTTCCGCTACGAGCAGTACTTC	CRASSRTGFRYEQYF
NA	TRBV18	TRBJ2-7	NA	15	TGTGCCAGCTCAGTTAGCCGGGGATCAGTCTACGAGCAGTACTTC	CASSVSRGSVYEQYF
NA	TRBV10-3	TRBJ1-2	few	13	TGTGCCATCAAAGCGGGGGGAAACTATGGCTACACCTTC	CAIKAGGNYGYTF